This T cell receptor beta chain is drawn from a study of blood T cells in healthy people across ages. The overall study: Capturing about one barcoded beta molecule per two T cells was achieved by template switching.

Notes on the study in general: A strong correlation between TCR beta diversity and naive T cell percentage was seen.

At least 6.5 million PBMCs were isolated per sample. With a J-beta primer mix and a sample-barcoded 5' primer, a second PCR ran about 7 to 12 cycles. TCRdb re-called the 5' RACE reads with MiXCR, one entry per CDR3 protein. This table holds hundreds of thousands of distinct CDR3 sequences, 20% to 25% found once. Concerning this clonotype itself: Its antigen is undetermined.

The V gene lost 0 bases and the J gene lost 0 bases, with 9 bases spanning the gap. The CDR3 covers 15 residues. Germline values: CDR1 DFQATT, CDR2 SNEGSKA (reference sequence). The chain joins TRBV20-1 to TRBJ2-1; D is unresolved. The sequence derives from a man between 65 and 85 years old in good health. Sequencing used blood. DNA of the CDR3: TGCAGTGCTAGAGATACGAGCGTCTCCTACAATGAGCAGTTCTTC. Amino acid sequence: CSARDTSVSYNEQFF.